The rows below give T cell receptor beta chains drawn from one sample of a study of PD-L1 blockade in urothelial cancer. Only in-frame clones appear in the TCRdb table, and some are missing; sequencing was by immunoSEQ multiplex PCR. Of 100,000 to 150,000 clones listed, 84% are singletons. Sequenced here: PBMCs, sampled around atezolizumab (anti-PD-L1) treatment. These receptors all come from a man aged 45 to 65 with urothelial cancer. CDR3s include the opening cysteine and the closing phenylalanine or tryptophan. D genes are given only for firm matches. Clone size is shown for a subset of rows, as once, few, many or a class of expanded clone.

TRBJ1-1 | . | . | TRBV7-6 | TGTGCCAGCAGCGCGCAGGACAGTACTGTCGGCACTGAAGCTTTCTTT | CASSAQDSTVGTEAFF
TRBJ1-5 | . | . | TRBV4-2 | TGTGCCAGCAGCCAAGATGGGGGGTTGAATGCTCAGCCCCAGCATTTT | CASSQDGGLNAQPQHF
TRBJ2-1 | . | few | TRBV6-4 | TGTGCCAGCAGAGCTAGCGTGGGAGTAAATGAGCAGTTCTTC | CASRASVGVNEQFF
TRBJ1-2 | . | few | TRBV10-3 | TGTGCCATCGCCGTTGGGGGGACCACACATGGCTACACCTTC | CAIAVGGTTHGYTF
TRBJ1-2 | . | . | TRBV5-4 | TGTGCCAGCAGCTTTTCAGGGTCCTCCTATGGCTACACCTTC | CASSFSGSSYGYTF
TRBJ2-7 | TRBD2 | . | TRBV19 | TGTGCCAGTAGCGGACTAGCGGGAGGGGACTCCGAGCAGTACTTC | CASSGLAGGDSEQYF
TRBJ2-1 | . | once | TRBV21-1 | TGTGCCAGCAGCAAAGAAGGGGGACTAGCGGGAACAACCTACAATGAGCAGTTCTTC | CASSKEGGLAGTTYNEQFF
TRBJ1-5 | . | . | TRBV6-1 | TGTGCCAGCACCTGGGGTGCGGGTCAGCCCCAGCATTTT | CASTWGAGQPQHF
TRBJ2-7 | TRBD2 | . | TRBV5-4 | TGTGCCAGCAGCTTGGCCGGGACTAGCGGACCGTCCTACGAGCAGTACTTC | CASSLAGTSGPSYEQYF
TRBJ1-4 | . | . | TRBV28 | TGTGCCAGCAGCGAGATTAGGGGCGCGGGGGAAAAACTGTTTTTT | CASSEIRGAGEKLFF
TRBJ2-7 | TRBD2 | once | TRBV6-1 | TGTGCCAGCAGTGTCCCTAGCGGGCTTACCTACGAGCAGTACTTC | CASSVPSGLTYEQYF
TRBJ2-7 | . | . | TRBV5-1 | TGCGCCAGCAGCTTGGAGGCGGCCGCCTACGAGCAGTACTTC | CASSLEAAAYEQYF
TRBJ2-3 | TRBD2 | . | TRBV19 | TGTGCCAGTAGTCTCGGGACTAGCGGGAGTGTATATACGCAGTATTTT | CASSLGTSGSVYTQYF
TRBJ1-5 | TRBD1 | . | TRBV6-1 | TGTGCCAGCAGTGGGGACAGGGGGGGCAATCAGCCCCAGCATTTT | CASSGDRGGNQPQHF
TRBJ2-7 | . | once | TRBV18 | TGTGCCAGCTCACCACCAGTCACTGCCCACGAGCAGTACTTC | CASSPPVTAHEQYF
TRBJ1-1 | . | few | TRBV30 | TGTGCCTGGAGGGGCCGCACTGAAGCTTTCTTT | CAWRGRTEAFF
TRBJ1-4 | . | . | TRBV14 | TGTGCCAGCAGCCCTAGGTTGACCTCCATCCCGTCGAGACTGTTTTTT | CASSPRLTSIPSRLFF
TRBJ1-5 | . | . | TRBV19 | TGTGCCAGTAGCAACAGGGAGGGTCAGCCCCAGCATTTT | CASSNREGQPQHF
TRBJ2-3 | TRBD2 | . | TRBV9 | TGTGCCAGCAGCGTTGCCGGGACTAGCCTGACAGATACGCAGTATTTT | CASSVAGTSLTDTQYF
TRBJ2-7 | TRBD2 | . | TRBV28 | TGTGCCAGCAGTTCTTTGACGGGAGGTCCCCTCTACGAGCAGTACTTC | CASSSLTGGPLYEQYF
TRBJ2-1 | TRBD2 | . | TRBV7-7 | TGTGCTAGCAGCTCGAATAGCGGGAGAGCCCATGAGCAGTTCTTC | CASSSNSGRAHEQFF
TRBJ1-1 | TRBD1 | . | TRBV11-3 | TGTGCCAGCAGCTCCAACAGGGGAGAGGGAACTGAAGCTTTCTTT | CASSSNRGEGTEAFF
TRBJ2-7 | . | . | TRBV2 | TGTGCCAGTTCCGGGAGACAGACCGACGAGCAGTACTTC | CASSGRQTDEQYF
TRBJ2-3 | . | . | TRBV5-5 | TGTGCCAGCAGCTCCGATTCGGTAGTTGGAGATACGCAGTATTTT | CASSSDSVVGDTQYF
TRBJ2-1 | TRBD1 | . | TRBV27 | TGTGCCAGCAGTTTTTTGGACAGGGGCGATGAGCAGTTCTTC | CASSFLDRGDEQFF
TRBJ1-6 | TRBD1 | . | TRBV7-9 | TGTGCCAGCAGCGGAATGGGACAGAATTCACCCCTCCACTTT | CASSGMGQNSPLHF
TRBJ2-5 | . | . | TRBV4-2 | TGTGCCAGCAGCCAAGATATTTTGCAAGAGACCCAGTACTTC | CASSQDILQETQYF
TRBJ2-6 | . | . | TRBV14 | TGTGCCAGCAGCCGTCAACAGAGCTCTGGGGCCAACGTCCTGACTTTC | CASSRQQSSGANVLTF
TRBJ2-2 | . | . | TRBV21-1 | TGTGCCAGCAGCCGCCCTCCGGGACTAGCGGGAGGACTCACCGGGGAGCTGTTTTTT | CASSRPPGLAGGLTGELFF